The clone carrying this TCR beta chain was counted a few times. This sample was taken from a study of identical twins. TCRdb independently ran MiXCR on the 5' RACE reads; one entry per CDR3 protein. The sample carries hundreds of thousands of distinct CDR3 sequences, over 15% recorded once. The CDR3 is 14 amino acids. The ends were cut back, 2 bases at V and 4 bases at J, with 11 bases in the middle. The germline gives CDR1 MNHEY, CDR2 SVGAGI. These same records also appear under a second study, on T cells expressing NK-cell markers. Per that study: One observes that, in a handful of donors, these clonotypes were also the leading ones within the CD3+CD56-NKG2C+ fraction.

The chain couples TRBV6-5 to TRBJ1-1, with D unclear. The clonotype originates from a woman aged 18 to 35 in good health. Sequencing was carried out using PBMCs. In nucleotides, the CDR3 is TGTGCCAGCAGTTACACGAAAAGTCGCACTGAAGCTTTCTTT. Protein product: CASSYTKSRTEAFF.